These 15 T cell receptor beta chains share one sample of origin, sequenced in a study of T cells in Graves' hyperthyroidism and ophthalmopathy. Regions amplified from RNA transcripts were the TCR beta CDR3 regions. An initial round of RT-PCR targeting the TCR CDR3 relied on the HTBI primer set. TCRdb itself ran the multiplex PCR reads through MiXCR, one entry per CDR3 protein. This repertoire shows 560,000 or so distinct CDR3 sequences, about 20% found once; its top ten account for 47%. Sequenced: blood. Receptor source: a man between 35 and 55 years old with Graves' ophthalmopathy.

J is TRBJ2-1 and V is TRBV5-1; weak D call: TRBD2 (6 bases). V lost 4 bases and J lost 10, with 15 bases in between. The CDR3 consists of 13 residues. Germline-derived CDR1 and CDR2 are SGHRS and YFSETQ. The CDR3 loop is CASSPGLPVEQFF. The CDR3 region has the DNA TGCGCCAGCAGCCCGGGACTCCCGGTAGAGCAGTTCTTC.

This clonotype has only a few counts. A read error may account for a junction end that differs from germline. This chain uses TRBV6-9 with TRBJ1-2, with TRBD1 identical over 7 bases. Germline lookup yields CDR1 MNHGY and CDR2 SVAAGI. The CDR3 is 16 residues long. CDR3 region: CVSILAGETGHYGYTF. CDR3 DNA sequence: TGTGTCAGCATCTTGGCCGGGGAGACAGGGCACTATGGCTACACCTTC.

This clonotype was seen at least ten times. The chain joins TRBV2 to TRBJ2-7; D gene unclear. Trimming took 4 bases from V and 6 from J, leaving 16 bases between them. CDR1 SNHLY and CDR2 FYNNEI come from the germline V gene. This CDR3 region has 14 residues. The CDR3 DNA is TGTGCCAGCAGTGTTCAGCCGGGTAACCTCGAGCAGTACTTC. Translated, it gives CASSVQPGNLEQYF.

The table lists this clonotype with a few counts. V is TRBV19 and J is TRBJ2-2; TRBD2 matches 11 bases. Germline-derived CDR1 and CDR2 are LNHDA and SQIVND (reference sequence). V lost 6 bases to trimming and J lost 0 bases; unmatched junction nucleotides: 15. CDR3 length equals 20 residues. In DNA form, the CDR3 reads TGTGCCAGTAGCAGTTTCCGGACTAGCGGGTTTGGAGCGAACACCGGGGAGCTGTTTTTT. Its protein is CASSSFRTSGFGANTGELFF.

This clonotype has more than one count but fewer than ten. V and J are TRBV12-3 or TRBV12-4 and TRBJ1-2; possible D gene TRBD1, 6 bases. Trimming left V 5 bases short and J 7 bases short, with 14 bases between. CDR3 size: 13 residues. The CDR3 here is CASSVKGGFGYTF. The CDR3 coding sequence is TGTGCCAGCAGTGTTAAAGGGGGGTTTGGCTACACCTTC.

This chain uses TRBV19 with TRBJ2-7; D perhaps matches TRBD2 (5 bases). Germline V lookup: CDR1 LNHDA, CDR2 SQIVND (reference sequence). This CDR3 region has 14 residues. The V gene lost 2 bases and the J gene lost 0 bases, with 8 bases spanning the gap. The CDR3 is CASSIYGSSYEQYF. The CDR3 DNA reads TGTGCCAGTAGTATATATGGGAGCTCCTACGAGCAGTACTTC.

This chain connects TRBV6-6 to TRBJ2-7; 7 bases are shared with TRBD1. This CDR3 is 17 amino acids long. Germline assignment: CDR1 MNHNY and CDR2 SVGAGI (reference sequence). Germline trimming cut 0 bases from V and 0 bases from J; bases unmatched to any gene: 8. CDR3 DNA: TGTGCCAGCAGTTACTCGCCGGGACAGTCGCGCTCCTACGAGCAGTACTTC. Its translation: CASSYSPGQSRSYEQYF.

The rearrangement uses TRBV12-3 or TRBV12-4 and TRBJ2-7; 10 nucleotides align to TRBD2. With 2 bases clipped from V and 2 bases from J, the junction kept 3 bases outside the gene matches. The CDR3 runs 15 residues. For the CDR3, the DNA is TGTGCCAGCAGTTTAACTAGCGGGGCCGCCTACGAGCAGTACTTC. Translation: CASSLTSGAAYEQYF.

This clonotype was counted a few times. The genes are TRBV6-1 and TRBJ2-7; 9 bases are shared with TRBD1. Germline loops: CDR1 MNHNS, CDR2 SASEGT. The CDR3 has 15 residues. Losses at the gene ends were 7 bases for V and 2 bases for J; bases not matched to a gene: 9. CDR3 sequence reads: CASNRQGVNTYEQYF. The CDR3 DNA sequence: TGTGCCAGCAATCGACAGGGGGTTAACACCTACGAGCAGTACTTC.

The rearrangement links TRBV5-1 to TRBJ2-7; 8 bases align to TRBD1. Per germline, CDR1 SGHRS and CDR2 YFSETQ. The CDR3 has 15 amino acids. V shed 0 bases, J shed 5 bases, and the junction held 7 bases outside the gene matches. The CDR3 sequence is CASSLDGRGHNEQYF. The CDR3 nucleotides are TGCGCCAGCAGCTTGGACGGCAGGGGGCACAACGAGCAGTACTTC. Looking up the rest from reference TRBV5-1 and TRBJ2-7 gives the full variable domain: KAGVTQTPRYLIKTRGQQVTLSCSPISGHRSVSWYQQTPGQGLQFLFEYFSETQRNKGNFPGRFSGRQFSNSRSEMNVSTLELGDSALYLCASSLDGRGHNEQYFGPGTRLTVT.

As to this clonotype: A much larger clonotype is one base distant, so this may be a read error. The chain is built from TRBV3-1 and TRBJ1-2; D gene uncertain. This CDR3 spans 12 amino acids. Germline CDR1 is LGHDT and CDR2 is YNNKEL (reference sequence). The V end lost 4 bases, the J end lost 6 bases, and 9 bases lay between the germline ends. The CDR3 loop is CASSPAGNGYTF. For the CDR3, the DNA is TGTGCCAGCAGCCCCGCGGGGAATGGCTACACCTTC.

This clonotype was recorded at least ten times. CDR3 nucleotide sequence: TGTGCTAGTGGTTTTGCAAACACTGAAGCTTTCTTT. Protein sequence: CASGFANTEAFF. V and J are TRBV12-5 and TRBJ1-1, with no clear D. The V end lost 3 bases, the J end lost 2 bases, and 4 bases lay between the germline ends. This CDR3 is 12 amino acids long. Per germline, CDR1 LGHNT and CDR2 FRNRAP.

This rearrangement joins TRBV30 to TRBJ2-1; perhaps TRBD2 as D (7 bases). Between the trimmed V and J ends, which lost 3 bases and 9 bases, there was a span of 9 bases. This CDR3 contains 11 residues. The germline V gene has CDR1 GTSNPN and CDR2 SVGIG (reference sequence). The CDR3 region is CAWRGGVEQFF. CDR3 sequence (DNA): TGTGCCTGGAGAGGGGGGGTTGAGCAGTTCTTC.

The table lists this clonotype with many counts. The CDR3 is CSARDGIAATNEQFF. CDR3 nucleotide sequence: TGCAGTGCTAGAGATGGAATAGCGGCGACCAATGAGCAGTTCTTC. V and J are TRBV20-1 and TRBJ2-1, with D possibly matching TRBD2 (6 bases). V lost 0 bases and J 6 bases, leaving 15 bases between the germline ends. The germline CDR1 and CDR2 sequences are DFQATT and SNEGSKA (reference sequence). The CDR3 is 15 residues long.

The chain couples TRBV27 to TRBJ2-6; the D is unclear. CDR3 size: 15 residues. V lost 3 bases to trimming and J lost 1 base, with 7 bases between them. Germline V CDR1 and CDR2: MNHEY, SMNVEV (reference sequence). The CDR3 loop is CASSLSLSGANVLTF. The CDR3 DNA is TGTGCCAGCAGTTTGTCCCTATCTGGGGCCAACGTCCTGACTTTC.